This TCR beta chain was captured by sequencing in a study of T-cell reconstitution after alpha-beta-depleted transplantation in children. Researchers prepared the TCRbeta library using unique molecular identifiers, the study reports. MiXCR, applied by TCRdb to the PCR reads, yields one record per CDR3 protein. The sample includes about 470,000 distinct CDR3 sequences, 43% of them seen just once. Looked up from germline, CDR1 is SGHTA and CDR2 is FQGNSA. This CDR3 spans 15 amino acids. V was pared by 1 base and J by 0 bases, with 7 bases between. This clonotype was recorded many times. The antigen is unknown. Study-wide results and limits: Day-60 TCRbeta diversity that was high in some patients was derived from surviving recipient T cells and thymic progenitors.

The V and J genes are TRBV7-2 and TRBJ1-5; D unresolved. The sequence was obtained from a girl aged 2 to 9 with aplastic anemia, due to receive a stem cell transplant. The source was PBMCs, collected before TCRalphabeta/CD19-depleted stem cell transplant. CDR3 loop: CASSLDPASNQPQHF. The CDR3 coding sequence is TGTGCCAGCAGCTTAGACCCTGCTAGCAATCAGCCCCAGCATTTT.